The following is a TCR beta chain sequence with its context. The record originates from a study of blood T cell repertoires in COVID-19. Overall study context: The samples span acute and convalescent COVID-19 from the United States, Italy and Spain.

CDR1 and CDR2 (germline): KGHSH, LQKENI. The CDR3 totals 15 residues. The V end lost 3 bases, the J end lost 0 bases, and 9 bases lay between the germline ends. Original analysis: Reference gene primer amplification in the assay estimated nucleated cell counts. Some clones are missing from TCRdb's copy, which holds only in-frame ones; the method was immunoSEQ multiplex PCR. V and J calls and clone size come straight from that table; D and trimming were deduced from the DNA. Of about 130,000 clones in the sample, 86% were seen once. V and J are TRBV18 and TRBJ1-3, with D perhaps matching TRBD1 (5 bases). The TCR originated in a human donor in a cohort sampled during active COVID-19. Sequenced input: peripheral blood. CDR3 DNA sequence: TGTGCCAGCTCACCGGGGGGATTCTCTGGAAACACCATATATTTT. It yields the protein CASSPGGFSGNTIYF. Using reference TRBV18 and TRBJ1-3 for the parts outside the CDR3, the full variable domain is NAGVMQNPRHLVRRRGQEARLRCSPMKGHSHVYWYRQLPEEGLKFMVYLQKENIIDESGMPKERFSAEFPKEGPSILRIQQVVRGDSAAYFCASSPGGFSGNTIYFGEGSWLTVV.